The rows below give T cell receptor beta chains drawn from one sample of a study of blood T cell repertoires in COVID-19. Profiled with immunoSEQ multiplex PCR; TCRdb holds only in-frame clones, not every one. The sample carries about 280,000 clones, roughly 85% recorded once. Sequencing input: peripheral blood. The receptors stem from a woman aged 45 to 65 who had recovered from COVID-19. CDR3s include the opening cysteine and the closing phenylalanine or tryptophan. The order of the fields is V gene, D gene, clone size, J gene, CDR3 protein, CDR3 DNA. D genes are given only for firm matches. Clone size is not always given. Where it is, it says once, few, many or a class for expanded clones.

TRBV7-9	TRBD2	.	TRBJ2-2	CASSSRGGPLTGELFF	TGTGCCAGCAGTTCTCGGGGGGGGCCACTCACCGGGGAGCTGTTTTTT
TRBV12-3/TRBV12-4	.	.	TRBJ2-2	CASRSNTGELFF	TGTGCCAGCAGGAGTAACACCGGGGAGCTGTTTTTT
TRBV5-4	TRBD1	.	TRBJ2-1	CASSLFSWDSPYNEQFF	TGTGCCAGCAGCTTGTTCTCGTGGGACAGTCCCTACAATGAGCAGTTCTTC
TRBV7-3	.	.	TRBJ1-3	CASSLTRSDTIYF	TGTGCCAGCAGCTTGACGAGGTCGGACACCATATATTTT
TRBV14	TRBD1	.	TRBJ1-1	CASNPGQGRAEAFF	TGTGCCAGCAACCCGGGACAGGGGAGGGCTGAAGCTTTCTTT
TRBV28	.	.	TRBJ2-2	CASWRQLTGELFF	TGTGCCAGCTGGAGACAGCTCACCGGGGAGCTGTTTTTT
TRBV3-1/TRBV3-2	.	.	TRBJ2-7	CASSVAAASSYEQYF	TGTGCCAGCAGCGTGGCGGCGGCGAGCTCCTACGAGCAGTACTTC
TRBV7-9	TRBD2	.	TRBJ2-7	CASSPGLAGGRF	TGTGCCAGCAGCCCAGGACTAGCGGGAGGGCGCTTC
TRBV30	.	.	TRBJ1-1	CAWRGAGREAFF	TGTGCCTGGAGGGGGGCGGGCAGAGAAGCTTTCTTT
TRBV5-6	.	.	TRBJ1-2	CASSLGRLNYGYTF	TGTGCCAGCAGCTTGGGACGACTAAACTATGGCTACACCTTC
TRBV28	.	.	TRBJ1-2	CASSLPQRSNGYTF	TGTGCCAGCAGTTTGCCCCAGCGGAGTAATGGCTACACCTTC
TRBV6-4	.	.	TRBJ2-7	CARRTFSYEQYF	TGTGCCAGGAGGACATTTTCCTACGAGCAGTACTTC
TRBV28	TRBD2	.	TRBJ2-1	CASRFTGGAYNEQFF	TGTGCCAGCCGATTTACGGGGGGTGCCTACAATGAGCAGTTCTTC
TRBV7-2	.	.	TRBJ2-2	CASRPSTGELFF	TGTGCCAGCAGGCCGAGCACCGGGGAGCTGTTTTTT
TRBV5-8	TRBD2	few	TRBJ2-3	CASSLRGSPGADTQYF	TGTGCCAGCAGCTTGCGCGGGAGCCCCGGCGCAGATACGCAGTATTTT
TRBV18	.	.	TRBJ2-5	CASSTGSGRAETQYF	TGTGCCAGCTCAACGGGGAGTGGGAGAGCAGAGACCCAGTACTTC
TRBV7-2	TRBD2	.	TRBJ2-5	CASSLGTSGTQETQYF	TGTGCCAGCAGCTTAGGGACTAGCGGAACCCAAGAGACCCAGTACTTC
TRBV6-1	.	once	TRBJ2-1	CASTRQAPYNEQFF	TGTGCCAGCACCCGGCAGGCCCCCTACAATGAGCAGTTCTTC
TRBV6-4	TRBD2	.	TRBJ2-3	CASSDSSGSVDTQYF	TGTGCCAGCAGTGACTCGAGCGGGAGTGTCGATACGCAGTATTTT
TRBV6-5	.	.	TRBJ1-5	CASSNRYSNQPQHF	TGTGCCAGCAGTAACAGGTATAGCAATCAGCCCCAGCATTTT
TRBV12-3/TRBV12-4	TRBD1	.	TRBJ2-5	CASSLGDRAGYF	TGTGCCAGCAGTTTAGGGGACAGGGCGGGGTACTTC
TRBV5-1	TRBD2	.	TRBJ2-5	CASSFPGLAGGLAETQYF	TGCGCCAGCAGCTTCCCGGGACTAGCGGGGGGGCTGGCAGAGACCCAGTACTTC
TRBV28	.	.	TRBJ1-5	CASSPRTASNQPQHF	TGTGCCAGCAGCCCCCGGACAGCTAGCAATCAGCCCCAGCATTTT
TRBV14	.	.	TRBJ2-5	CASSQRRDQETQYF	TGTGCCAGCAGCCAAAGGCGGGACCAAGAGACCCAGTACTTC
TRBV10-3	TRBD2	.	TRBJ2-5	CAISEGSGGLIQETQYF	TGTGCCATCAGCGAGGGTAGCGGGGGCTTGATTCAAGAGACCCAGTACTTC
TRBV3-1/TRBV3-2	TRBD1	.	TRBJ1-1	CASSRRDRDASTEAFF	TGTGCCAGCAGCCGCCGGGACAGGGACGCTAGCACTGAAGCTTTCTTT
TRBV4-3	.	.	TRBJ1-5	CASSQDRVRQPQHF	TGCGCCAGCAGCCAAGATCGGGTCCGTCAGCCCCAGCATTTT
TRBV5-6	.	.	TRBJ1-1	CASSLVGGRATVGTEAFF	TGTGCCAGCAGCTTGGTCGGTGGGCGGGCGACGGTAGGGACTGAAGCTTTCTTT
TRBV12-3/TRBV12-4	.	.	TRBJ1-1	CASSPWGGTEAFF	TGTGCCAGCAGTCCCTGGGGGGGGACTGAAGCTTTCTTT
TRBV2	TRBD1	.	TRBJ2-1	CASFSIRDRALNEQFF	TGTGCCAGCTTTTCAATCCGGGACAGGGCCCTCAATGAGCAGTTCTTC
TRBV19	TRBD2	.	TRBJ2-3	CASSPLGLAGVNTQYF	TGTGCCAGTAGTCCACTGGGACTAGCGGGAGTCAATACGCAGTATTTT
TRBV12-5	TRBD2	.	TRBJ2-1	CASGLSSGSGEQFF	TGTGCTAGTGGTTTGTCTAGCGGGAGCGGTGAGCAGTTCTTC
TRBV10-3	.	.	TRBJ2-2	CAVGVGERNTGELFF	TGTGCCGTAGGGGTAGGTGAGCGGAACACCGGGGAGCTGTTTTTT
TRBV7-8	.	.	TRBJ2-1	CASSPEYRFQFF	TGTGCCAGCAGCCCGGAATACAGGTTTCAGTTCTTC
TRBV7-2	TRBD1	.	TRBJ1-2	CASSLSGGGAGGYTF	TGTGCCAGCAGCTTATCTGGAGGGGGCGCTGGGGGCTACACCTTC
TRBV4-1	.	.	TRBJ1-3	CASSLGQGDSGNTIYF	TGCGCCAGCAGCCTGGGGCAGGGTGACTCTGGAAACACCATATATTTT
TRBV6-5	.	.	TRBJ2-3	CASSWGGGTDTQYF	TGTGCCAGCAGTTGGGGGGGCGGCACAGATACGCAGTATTTT
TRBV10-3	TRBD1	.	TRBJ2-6	CAISTGTGDSGANVLTF	TGTGCCATCAGCACCGGGACAGGGGACTCTGGGGCCAACGTCCTGACTTTC
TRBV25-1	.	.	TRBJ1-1	CASSEWVGDTEAFF	TGTGCCAGCAGTGAATGGGTAGGGGACACTGAAGCTTTCTTT
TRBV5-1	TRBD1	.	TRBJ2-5	CASRPGTGGLLWETQYF	TGCGCCAGCAGACCCGGGACAGGGGGCCTCCTATGGGAGACCCAGTACTTC
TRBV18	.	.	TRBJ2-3	CASSPRGTPSTDTQYF	TGTGCCAGCTCACCTCGAGGGACACCTAGCACAGATACGCAGTATTTT
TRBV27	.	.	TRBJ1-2	CASGWDGGVGGYTF	TGTGCCAGCGGGTGGGACGGAGGGGTAGGTGGCTACACCTTC
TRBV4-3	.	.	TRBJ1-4	CASSHLGRINEKLFF	TGCGCCAGCAGCCACTTAGGCAGGATTAATGAAAAACTGTTTTTT
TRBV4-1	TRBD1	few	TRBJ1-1	CASSLGQGGLAYTEAFF	TGCGCCAGCAGCCTTGGACAGGGTGGGTTGGCCTACACTGAAGCTTTCTTT
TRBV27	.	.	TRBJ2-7	CASSLQGASYEQYF	TGTGCCAGCAGTCTCCAAGGGGCGAGCTACGAGCAGTACTTC
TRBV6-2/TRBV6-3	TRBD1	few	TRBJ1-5	CASSRPQGEGQPQHF	TGTGCCAGCAGCCGCCCACAGGGGGAAGGTCAGCCCCAGCATTTT
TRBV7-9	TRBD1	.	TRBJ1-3	CASSITGGAGKYTIYF	TGTGCCAGCAGCATTACAGGGGGCGCGGGTAAATACACCATATATTTT
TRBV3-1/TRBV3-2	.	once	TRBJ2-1	CASSLEVRNEQFF	TGTGCCAGCAGCCTTGAAGTGAGGAATGAGCAGTTCTTC
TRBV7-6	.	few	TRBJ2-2	CASSFQVLSPNTGELFF	TGTGCCAGCAGCTTCCAGGTGTTAAGCCCGAACACCGGGGAGCTGTTTTTT
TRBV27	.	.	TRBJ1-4	CASKRRERGDEKLFF	TGTGCCAGCAAACGGCGGGAAAGAGGGGATGAAAAACTGTTTTTT
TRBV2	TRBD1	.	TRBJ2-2	CASRPGQANTGELFF	TGTGCCAGCAGGCCGGGACAGGCGAACACCGGGGAGCTGTTTTTT
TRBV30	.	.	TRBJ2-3	CAWSGAGGAPRDTQYF	TGTGCCTGGAGTGGGGCCGGCGGGGCGCCTAGAGATACGCAGTATTTT
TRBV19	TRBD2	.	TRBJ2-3	CASSRGGGSTDTQYF	TGTGCCAGTAGTAGGGGCGGGGGTAGCACAGATACGCAGTATTTT
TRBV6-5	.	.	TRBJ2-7	CASSSTILQSEQYF	TGTGCCAGCAGTTCCACGATCCTACAGAGTGAGCAGTACTTC
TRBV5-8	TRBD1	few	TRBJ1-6	CASSFLQGNSPLHF	TGTGCCAGCAGCTTCTTACAGGGGAATTCACCCCTCCACTTT
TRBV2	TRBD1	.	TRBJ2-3	CASEGTGGTDTQYF	TGTGCCAGCGAGGGGACAGGGGGCACAGATACGCAGTATTTT
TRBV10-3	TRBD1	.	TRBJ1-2	CAISGTGTHGYTF	TGTGCCATCAGTGGGACAGGAACCCATGGCTACACCTTC